The 18 T cell receptor beta chains below all came from one sample that was sequenced in a study of cytomegalovirus exposure and HLA in healthy donors. 13 Jbeta primers and 60 Vbeta primers were used for the PCR. The protocol was immunoSEQ multiplex PCR, while the TCRdb copy is restricted to in-frame clones and leaves out a portion. The profile covers around 70,000 clones, with about 72% appearing a single time and around 3% taken by the ten largest. Material for sequencing was PBMCs. All receptors come from a girl aged 10-17 years in good health and CMV-seropositive.

The chain carries TRBV27 and TRBJ2-7; 14 nucleotides line up with TRBD2. Germline CDR1 and CDR2: MNHEY and SMNVEV (reference sequence). This CDR3 is built from 22 residues. Trimming cost V 8 bases and J 0 bases; bases outside gene matches: 24. CDR3 sequence reads: CASRPQIGLAGGTLTFSYEQYF. The CDR3 nucleotides read TGTGCCAGCCGTCCGCAAATTGGACTAGCGGGAGGTACATTAACCTTCTCCTACGAGCAGTACTTC.

The chain employs TRBV7-6 and TRBJ1-2, with 10 bases that match TRBD1. The ends lost 4 bases at V and 7 bases at J; junction bases unmatched: 6. The V gene's germline CDR1 is SGHVS and CDR2 FNYEAQ. This CDR3 comprises 14 residues. CDR3 nucleotide sequence: TGTGCCAGCAGCTACCAGGACAGGGGGTCTGGCTACACCTTC. Protein sequence: CASSYQDRGSGYTF. Full variable domain (missing parts from reference TRBV7-6 and TRBJ1-2): GAGVSQSPRYKVTKRGQDVALRCDPISGHVSLYWYRQALGQGPEFLTYFNYEAQQDKSGLPNDRFSAERPEGSISTLTIQRTEQRDSAMYRCASSYQDRGSGYTFGSGTRLTVV.

This chain links TRBV29-1 with TRBJ1-2; 8 bases are a match to TRBD1. This CDR3 region has 11 residues. V trimming: 5 bases; J trimming: 7 bases; junction bases outside the gene matches: 3. The germline V gene has CDR1 SQVTM and CDR2 ANQGSEA. The CDR3 DNA sequence: TGCAGCGTTCCAGGGGGCAGTGGCTACACCTTC. It specifies CSVPGGSGYTF. The complete variable domain, with remaining parts taken from reference TRBV29-1 and TRBJ1-2, reads SAVISQKPSRDICQRGTSLTIQCQVDSQVTMMFWYRQQPGQSLTLIATANQGSEATYESGFVIDKFPISRPNLTFSTLTVSNMSPEDSSIYLCSVPGGSGYTFGSGTRLTVV.

The chain uses TRBV5-6 and TRBJ2-7; D uncertain. Germline values: CDR1 SGHDT, CDR2 YYEEEE. The V gene lost 3 bases and the J gene lost 2 bases, with 6 bases spanning the gap. CDR3 length: 12 amino acids. The CDR3 DNA sequence: TGTGCCAGCAGCTCTCCGGCCTACGAGCAGTACTTC. This codes for CASSSPAYEQYF. Full variable domain (remainder filled in from reference TRBV5-6 and TRBJ2-7): DAGVTQSPTHLIKTRGQQVTLRCSPKSGHDTVSWYQQALGQGPQFIFQYYEEEERQRGNFPDRFSGHQFPNYSSELNVNALLLGDSALYLCASSSPAYEQYFGPGTRLTVT.

The genes are TRBV5-8 and TRBJ1-2, with TRBD1 as a possible D gene (6 bases). The V gene's germline CDR1 is SGHTS and CDR2 YDEGEE. This CDR3 comprises 12 residues. V was clipped by 0 bases and J by 8 bases, with 8 bases between them. DNA of the CDR3: TGTGCCAGCAGCTTGGAGGGGGGGGGCTACACCTTC. Residues: CASSLEGGGYTF.

The chain links TRBV5-1 to TRBJ1-5; D ambiguous. CDR3 length equals 15 residues. Per the germline V gene, CDR1 is SGHRS and CDR2 is YFSETQ. Trimming cost V 5 bases and J 2 bases, with 14 bases left between them. The CDR3 loop reads CASRADPGGNQPQHF. CDR3 coding DNA: TGCGCCAGCAGAGCCGACCCCGGGGGCAATCAGCCCCAGCATTTT.

This chain links TRBV5-1 with TRBJ1-2, with TRBD1 matching over 7 bases. Looked up from germline, CDR1 is SGHRS and CDR2 is YFSETQ. The CDR3 totals 13 residues. Trimming at V came to 4 bases and at J to 5 bases, leaving 5 bases not matched to a gene. CDR3: CASSVGQRYGYTF. The CDR3, as DNA: TGCGCCAGCAGCGTGGGACAGCGTTATGGCTACACCTTC.

This clone was picked up one time. The chain couples TRBV11-2 to TRBJ1-2, with a weak D call TRBD1 (6 bases). The CDR3 totals 16 residues. Trimming shortened V by 7 bases and J by 4 bases, and 22 bases separated the two germline ends. Germline V gives CDR1 SGHAT, CDR2 FQNNGV. The CDR3 DNA reads as TGTGCCAGCACCGATACTGTGGGAGGGGGTACCTATGGCTACACCTTC. It encodes CASTDTVGGGTYGYTF.

The chain has TRBV18 and TRBJ2-7; TRBD1 is a possible D gene (5 bases). Trimming stripped 5 bases from V and 2 bases from J, with 16 bases between. This CDR3 contains 15 residues. The germline V gene has CDR1 KGHSH and CDR2 LQKENI. This chain's CDR3 is CASSTIRARTYEQYF. In DNA form, the CDR3 reads TGTGCCAGCTCAACCATCAGGGCCCGAACCTACGAGCAGTACTTC.

This chain connects TRBV29-1 to TRBJ2-5; D gene ambiguous. Per germline, CDR1 SQVTM and CDR2 ANQGSEA. The CDR3 is made up of 13 amino acids. V was clipped by 5 bases and J by 7 bases, with 17 bases between them. The CDR3 loop reads CSVPKTVGGTQYF. CDR3 coding DNA: TGCAGCGTTCCCAAGACGGTCGGCGGGACCCAGTACTTC.

The chain employs TRBV7-9 and TRBJ2-7, with D possibly matching TRBD2 (6 bases). The V end was cut by 5 bases, the J end by 3 bases, with 14 bases between. The CDR3 has 14 amino acids. The germline V gene encodes CDR1 SEHNR and CDR2 FQNEAQ (reference sequence). This CDR3 is CASSLLTSSYEQYF. DNA for the CDR3: TGTGCCAGCAGCCTCCTTACTAGCAGCTACGAGCAGTACTTC.

This clone appeared a few times. V usage is TRBV10-3 and J usage is TRBJ2-4, with TRBD1 matching 10 bases. The J segment lost 9 bases and the V segment lost 4 bases, leaving 15 bases of the junction unmatched. This CDR3 is built from 17 residues. Germline V gives CDR1 ENHRY, CDR2 SYGVKD. CDR3 DNA: TGTGCCATCAGTGCTACGTCCCCCGGGACAGGGGAAAGCATTCAGTACTTC. As protein: CAISATSPGTGESIQYF.

The gene calls are TRBV9 and TRBJ2-2; 8 nucleotides align to TRBD1. From germline, CDR1 is SGDLS and CDR2 YYNGEE. J lost 6 bases, V lost 0 bases, and 4 bases had no gene match. This CDR3 spans 15 amino acids. CDR3 sequence: CASSVAMTGAGELFF. As DNA, the CDR3 is TGTGCCAGCAGCGTAGCTATGACAGGGGCCGGGGAGCTGTTTTTT.

V usage is TRBV5-1 and J usage is TRBJ2-5; D unclear. The V gene's germline CDR1 is SGHRS and CDR2 YFSETQ. The CDR3 covers 13 residues. Trimming pared 0 bases from V and 4 bases from J, leaving 7 bases between. The CDR3: CASSLARVETQYF. CDR3 nucleotides: TGCGCCAGCAGCTTGGCTCGGGTAGAGACCCAGTACTTC.

This sequence joins TRBV4-2 and TRBJ1-5; the match to TRBD1 covers 9 bases. The germline gives CDR1 LGHNA, CDR2 YNFKEQ. The CDR3 has 14 amino acids. V lost 4 bases, J lost 7 bases, and 5 bases stayed unmatched. The CDR3, as DNA: TGTGCCAGCAGCCCGAGACAGGGGGAGCAGCCCCAGCATTTT. Its translation is CASSPRQGEQPQHF.

This chain uses TRBV7-9 with TRBJ2-6, with 9 nucleotides matching TRBD1. CDR1 and CDR2 (germline): SEHNR, FQNEAQ (reference sequence). This CDR3 comprises 17 residues. The junction had 7 bases not matched to a gene; V was cut back by 5 bases and J by 2 bases. CDR3 DNA sequence: TGTGCCAGCAGCGCCACAGGGGGCAAGGCTGGGGCCAACGTCCTGACTTTC. Its translation: CASSATGGKAGANVLTF.

The chain is built from TRBV10-3 and TRBJ1-2; 12 bases align to TRBD1. Germline CDR1 reads ENHRY; CDR2 reads SYGVKD. This CDR3 region has 14 residues. Trimming removed 10 bases from V and 7 bases from J; junction bases left unmatched: 10. CDR3 nucleotides: TGTGCCACTGGACCGGGACAGGGGGCGCGTGGCTACACCTTC. Amino acids: CATGPGQGARGYTF.

V usage is TRBV6-5 and J usage is TRBJ2-7; 7 nucleotides line up with TRBD2. The CDR3 is made up of 15 amino acids. The germline V gene has CDR1 MNHEY and CDR2 SVGAGI. After removal of 2 bases from V and 2 bases from J, the junction contained 6 bases not matched to a gene. The CDR3 DNA reads TGTGCCAGCAGTTACGGGCGGGAGCCCACCTACGAGCAGTACTTC. Translated, it gives CASSYGREPTYEQYF.